These T cell receptor beta chains were read from a single sample in a study of shared clonotypes between healthy human individuals. Sequencing used immunoSEQ multiplex PCR; TCRdb keeps in-frame clones, though not all of them. Of about 1 million clones listed, more than 75% were seen once; the top ten hold approximately 0.52%. The sequenced material came from memory CD4+ T cells from PBMCs. The source is a man in his late teens or twenties in good health. Some clones in this sample may be carry-over from other donors' samples. CDR3s include the opening cysteine and the closing phenylalanine or tryptophan. D genes are given only for firm matches. Not every row has a clone size; where given, it reads once, few, many or a size class.

V gene: TRBV4-1
J gene: TRBJ1-1
D gene: NA
CDR3 length: 16
clone size: NA
CDR3 protein: CASSPGAGMTNTEAFF
CDR3 DNA: TGCGCCAGCAGCCCCGGGGCCGGGATGACGAACACTGAAGCTTTCTTT

V gene: TRBV27
J gene: TRBJ1-5
D gene: NA
CDR3 length: 16
clone size: NA
CDR3 protein: CASSFEGPRGNQPQHF
CDR3 DNA: TGTGCCAGCAGTTTTGAGGGGCCGAGGGGCAATCAGCCCCAGCATTTT

V gene: TRBV18
J gene: TRBJ2-7
D gene: NA
CDR3 length: 13
clone size: few
CDR3 protein: CASSPGHWDEQYF
CDR3 DNA: TGTGCCAGCTCACCGGGACACTGGGACGAGCAGTACTTC

V gene: TRBV6-9
J gene: TRBJ1-5
D gene: NA
CDR3 length: 18
clone size: NA
CDR3 protein: CASSYKPTDRNSNQPQHF
CDR3 DNA: TGTGCCAGCAGTTATAAGCCCACGGACAGAAATAGCAATCAGCCCCAGCATTTT

V gene: TRBV29-1
J gene: TRBJ2-3
D gene: NA
CDR3 length: 13
clone size: NA
CDR3 protein: CSVEGQGRDTQYF
CDR3 DNA: TGCAGCGTTGAGGGCCAGGGGCGAGATACGCAGTATTTT

V gene: TRBV9
J gene: TRBJ2-2
D gene: NA
CDR3 length: 15
clone size: NA
CDR3 protein: CASSVGGPTSGELFF
CDR3 DNA: TGTGCCAGCAGCGTAGGGGGACCCACTAGCGGGGAGCTGTTTTTT

V gene: TRBV29-1
J gene: TRBJ2-7
D gene: TRBD2
CDR3 length: 13
clone size: NA
CDR3 protein: CSFRRAGVREQYF
CDR3 DNA: TGCAGCTTCCGTCGAGCGGGAGTTCGGGAGCAGTACTTC

V gene: TRBV18
J gene: TRBJ1-4
D gene: NA
CDR3 length: 14
clone size: NA
CDR3 protein: CASSPVGRGEKLFF
CDR3 DNA: TGTGCCAGCTCACCCGTGGGCAGGGGTGAAAAACTGTTTTTT

V gene: TRBV7-2
J gene: TRBJ1-5
D gene: NA
CDR3 length: 12
clone size: NA
CDR3 protein: CASSFNQQPQHF
CDR3 DNA: TGTGCCAGCAGCTTCAATCAGCAGCCCCAGCATTTT

V gene: TRBV7-6
J gene: TRBJ1-3
D gene: NA
CDR3 length: 15
clone size: NA
CDR3 protein: CASSFYRDPGNTIYF
CDR3 DNA: TGTGCCAGCAGCTTTTACAGGGACCCGGGAAACACCATATATTTT

V gene: TRBV9
J gene: TRBJ2-7
D gene: NA
CDR3 length: 14
clone size: once
CDR3 protein: CASSVGPGSYEQYF
CDR3 DNA: TGTGCCAGCAGCGTAGGTCCAGGTAGCTACGAGCAGTACTTC

V gene: TRBV6-5
J gene: TRBJ2-7
D gene: NA
CDR3 length: 15
clone size: NA
CDR3 protein: CASSYGGGAGFEQYF
CDR3 DNA: TGTGCCAGCAGTTACGGAGGGGGCGCGGGGTTCGAGCAGTACTTC

V gene: TRBV28
J gene: TRBJ1-2
D gene: NA
CDR3 length: 13
clone size: NA
CDR3 protein: CASRPTGQGGYTF
CDR3 DNA: TGTGCCAGCAGACCAACAGGTCAGGGAGGCTACACCTTC

V gene: TRBV5-5
J gene: TRBJ2-3
D gene: TRBD1
CDR3 length: 16
clone size: once
CDR3 protein: CASSGGQRKYTDTQYF
CDR3 DNA: TGTGCCAGCAGCGGGGGACAGCGGAAATACACAGATACGCAGTATTTT

V gene: TRBV6-5
J gene: TRBJ2-1
D gene: NA
CDR3 length: 16
clone size: NA
CDR3 protein: CASSYSAALANNEQFF
CDR3 DNA: TGTGCCAGCAGTTACTCTGCGGCCCTAGCTAATAATGAGCAGTTCTTC

V gene: TRBV30
J gene: TRBJ1-3
D gene: NA
CDR3 length: 14
clone size: NA
CDR3 protein: CAWCGWLPGNTIYF
CDR3 DNA: TGTGCCTGGTGCGGATGGCTTCCTGGAAACACCATATATTTT

V gene: TRBV9
J gene: TRBJ1-2
D gene: NA
CDR3 length: 16
clone size: NA
CDR3 protein: CASSVDSGTFNYGYTF
CDR3 DNA: TGTGCCAGCAGCGTAGATAGTGGCACTTTTAACTATGGCTACACCTTC

V gene: TRBV14
J gene: TRBJ2-2
D gene: NA
CDR3 length: 13
clone size: NA
CDR3 protein: CASRQANTGELFF
CDR3 DNA: TGTGCCAGCCGACAGGCGAACACCGGGGAGCTGTTTTTT

V gene: TRBV5-1
J gene: TRBJ2-2
D gene: NA
CDR3 length: 16
clone size: NA
CDR3 protein: CASSLAHTVRTGELFF
CDR3 DNA: TGCGCCAGCAGCTTGGCCCACACAGTCAGGACCGGGGAGCTGTTTTTT

V gene: TRBV4-3
J gene: TRBJ2-3
D gene: NA
CDR3 length: 15
clone size: few
CDR3 protein: CASSQRGVGTDTQYF
CDR3 DNA: TGCGCCAGCAGCCAGAGGGGGGTTGGCACAGATACGCAGTATTTT

V gene: TRBV29-1
J gene: TRBJ1-1
D gene: NA
CDR3 length: 11
clone size: NA
CDR3 protein: CSAKMNTEAFF
CDR3 DNA: TGCAGCGCCAAGATGAACACTGAAGCTTTCTTT

V gene: TRBV28
J gene: TRBJ1-5
D gene: TRBD1
CDR3 length: 14
clone size: few
CDR3 protein: CASSLQGANQPQHF
CDR3 DNA: TGTGCCAGCAGTTTACAGGGGGCTAATCAGCCCCAGCATTTT

V gene: TRBV18
J gene: TRBJ1-2
D gene: NA
CDR3 length: 14
clone size: NA
CDR3 protein: CASSPESGLGRYTF
CDR3 DNA: TGTGCCAGCTCACCGGAATCAGGGCTGGGTCGCTACACCTTC

V gene: TRBV28
J gene: TRBJ1-5
D gene: TRBD1
CDR3 length: 17
clone size: once
CDR3 protein: CASLGTGGMRGLGPQHF
CDR3 DNA: TGTGCCAGCCTTGGGACAGGGGGTATGCGAGGATTGGGGCCCCAGCATTTT

V gene: TRBV2
J gene: TRBJ2-7
D gene: TRBD2
CDR3 length: 14
clone size: NA
CDR3 protein: CASSETSGTLEQYF
CDR3 DNA: TGTGCCAGCAGTGAGACTAGCGGGACGCTCGAGCAGTACTTC

V gene: TRBV11-2
J gene: TRBJ2-7
D gene: TRBD2
CDR3 length: 12
clone size: NA
CDR3 protein: CASSLDLAGTLF
CDR3 DNA: TGTGCCAGCAGCTTAGACCTAGCGGGGACCCTCTTC